The sequence of this T cell receptor beta chain was determined in a study of response to subunit inactivated influenza vaccine. Study-wide results and caveats: With each seasonal influenza vaccination, the authors suggested, few new T cells are recruited.

From the RT-PCR reads, TCRdb called clonotypes with MiXCR, one entry per CDR3 protein. Of more than 400,000 distinct CDR3 sequences listed, approximately 9.9% are singletons. This clonotype was seen a handful of times. Its antigen is unknown. The starting material was PBMCs from blood, obtained about 6 weeks after vaccination. This receptor was taken from a man aged 50-60 years who received an inactivated influenza vaccine.

CDR3 sequence (DNA): TGTGCCAGCAGTCGGACAGGGGGCTTTGGTGAGCAGTACTTC. This codes for CASSRTGGFGEQYF. The chain uses TRBV12-3 or TRBV12-4 and TRBJ2-7; 11 nucleotides match TRBD1. This CDR3 has 14 residues. V lost 5 bases and J lost 7; bases outside the gene matches: 7.